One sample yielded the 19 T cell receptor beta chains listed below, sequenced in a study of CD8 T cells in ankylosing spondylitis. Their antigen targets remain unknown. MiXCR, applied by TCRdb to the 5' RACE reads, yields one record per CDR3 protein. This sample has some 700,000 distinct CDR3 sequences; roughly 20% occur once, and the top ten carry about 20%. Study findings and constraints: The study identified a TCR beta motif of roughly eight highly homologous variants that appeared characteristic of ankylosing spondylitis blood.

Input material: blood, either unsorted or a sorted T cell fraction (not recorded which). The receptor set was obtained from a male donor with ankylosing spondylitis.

CDR3 sequence: CASSRKQGDPATEAFF. The DNA of the CDR3 is TGTGCCAGCTCACGTAAACAGGGGGACCCTGCGACTGAAGCTTTCTTT. This sequence joins TRBV18 and TRBJ1-1, with 8 bases that match TRBD1. V trimming: 4 bases; J trimming: 5 bases; junction bases outside the gene matches: 12. The length of the CDR3 is 16 residues. Per the germline V gene, CDR1 is KGHSH and CDR2 is LQKENI.

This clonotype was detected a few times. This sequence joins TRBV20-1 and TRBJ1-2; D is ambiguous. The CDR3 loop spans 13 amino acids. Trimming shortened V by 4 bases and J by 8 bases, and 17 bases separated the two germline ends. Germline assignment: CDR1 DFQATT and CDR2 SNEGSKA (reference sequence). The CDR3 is CSAIDGVSQGYTF. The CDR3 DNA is TGCAGTGCTATCGACGGCGTTTCTCAAGGCTACACCTTC.

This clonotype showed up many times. The CDR3 bases are TGTGCCAGCAGCCAAGAGGGGGCCCTAGCGGGAGGGCTTGGTGAGCAGTTCTTC. The encoded protein is CASSQEGALAGGLGEQFF. V usage is TRBV4-2 and J usage is TRBJ2-1; 12 positions agree with TRBD2. The CDR3 extends over 18 amino acids. Germline lookup yields CDR1 LGHNA and CDR2 YNFKEQ. Germline trimming cut 0 bases from V and 9 bases from J; bases unmatched to any gene: 12.

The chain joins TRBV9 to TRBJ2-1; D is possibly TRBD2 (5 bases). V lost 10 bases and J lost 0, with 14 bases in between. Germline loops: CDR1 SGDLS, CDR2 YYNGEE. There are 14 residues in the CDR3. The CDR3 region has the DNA TGTGCCTCGGGAATAACCAGCTCCTACAATGAGCAGTTCTTC. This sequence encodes CASGITSSYNEQFF.

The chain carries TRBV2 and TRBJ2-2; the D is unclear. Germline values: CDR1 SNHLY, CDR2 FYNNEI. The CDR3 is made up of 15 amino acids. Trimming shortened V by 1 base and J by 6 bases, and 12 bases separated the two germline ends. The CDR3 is CASSEGPRIPGELFF. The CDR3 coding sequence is TGTGCCAGCAGTGAAGGGCCGAGGATCCCCGGGGAGCTGTTTTTT.

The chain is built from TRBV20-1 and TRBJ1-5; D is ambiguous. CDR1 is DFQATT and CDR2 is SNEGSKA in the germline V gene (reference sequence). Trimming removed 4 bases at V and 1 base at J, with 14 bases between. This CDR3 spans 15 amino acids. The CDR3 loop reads CSATPPLGSNQPQHF. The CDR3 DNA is TGCAGTGCTACTCCCCCCCTCGGGAGCAATCAGCCCCAGCATTTT.

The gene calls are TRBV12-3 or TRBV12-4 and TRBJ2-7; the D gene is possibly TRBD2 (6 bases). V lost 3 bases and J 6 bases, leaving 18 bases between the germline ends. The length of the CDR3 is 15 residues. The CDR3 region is CASSFFPAEGSEQYF. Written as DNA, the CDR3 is TGTGCCAGCAGTTTTTTCCCCGCGGAGGGGAGCGAGCAGTACTTC.

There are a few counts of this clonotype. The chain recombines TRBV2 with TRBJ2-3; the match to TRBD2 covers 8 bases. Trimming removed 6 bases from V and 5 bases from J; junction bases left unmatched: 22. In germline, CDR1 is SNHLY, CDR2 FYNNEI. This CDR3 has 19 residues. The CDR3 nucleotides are TGTGCCAGCAGCGCTCGGGGGCGGGGGGCCCTATACGCGGGAGATACGCAGTATTTT. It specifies CASSARGRGALYAGDTQYF.

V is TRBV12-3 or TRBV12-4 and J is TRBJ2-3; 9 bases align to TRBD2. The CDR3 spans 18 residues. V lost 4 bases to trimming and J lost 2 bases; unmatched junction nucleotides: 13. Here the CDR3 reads CASSYAGGYILSTDTQYF. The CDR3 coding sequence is TGTGCCAGCAGTTATGCGGGGGGGTACATACTCTCCACAGATACGCAGTATTTT.

The CDR3 DNA reads as TGTGCCAGCAGGACAGCGATTAACTATGGCTACACCTTC. Its protein product is CASRTAINYGYTF. The chain joins TRBV2 to TRBJ1-2; tentative D call: TRBD1 (5 bases). Looked up from germline, CDR1 is SNHLY and CDR2 is FYNNEI. CDR3 length: 13 amino acids. The V end lost 6 bases, the J end lost 1 base, and 9 bases lay between the germline ends.

CDR3 in amino acids: CSARGVDRAGNEQFF. DNA for the CDR3: TGCAGTGCTAGAGGGGTGGACAGGGCGGGCAATGAGCAGTTCTTC. The V and J genes are TRBV20-1 and TRBJ2-1, with TRBD1 identical over 8 bases. The germline gives CDR1 DFQATT, CDR2 SNEGSKA (reference sequence). This CDR3 has 15 amino acids. The ends lost 1 base at V and 6 bases at J; junction bases unmatched: 8.

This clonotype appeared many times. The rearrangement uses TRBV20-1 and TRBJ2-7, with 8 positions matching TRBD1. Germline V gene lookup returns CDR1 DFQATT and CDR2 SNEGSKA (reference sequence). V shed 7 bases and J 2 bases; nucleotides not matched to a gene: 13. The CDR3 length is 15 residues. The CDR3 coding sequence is TGCAGTGTCTCAAAGCGGACAGGGAAAACCTACGAGCAGTACTTC. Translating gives CSVSKRTGKTYEQYF.

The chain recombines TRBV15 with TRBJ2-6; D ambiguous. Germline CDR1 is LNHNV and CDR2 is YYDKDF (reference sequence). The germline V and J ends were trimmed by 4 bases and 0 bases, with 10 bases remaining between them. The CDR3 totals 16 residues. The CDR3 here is CATSNSASSGANVLTF. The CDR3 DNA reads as TGTGCCACCAGCAACAGCGCCTCCTCTGGGGCCAACGTCCTGACTTTC.

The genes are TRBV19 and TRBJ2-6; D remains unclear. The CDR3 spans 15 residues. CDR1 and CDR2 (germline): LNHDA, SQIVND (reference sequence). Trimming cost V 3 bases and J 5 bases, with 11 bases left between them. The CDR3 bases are TGTGCCAGTAGTATTTCTCTGCTTCGGGCCAACGTCCTGACTTTC. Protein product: CASSISLLRANVLTF.

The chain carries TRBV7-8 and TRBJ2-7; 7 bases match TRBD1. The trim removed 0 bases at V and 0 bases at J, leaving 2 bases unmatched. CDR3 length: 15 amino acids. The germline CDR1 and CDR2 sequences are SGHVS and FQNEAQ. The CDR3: CASSLATGSSYEQYF. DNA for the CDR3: TGTGCCAGCAGCTTAGCGACAGGGAGCTCCTACGAGCAGTACTTC.

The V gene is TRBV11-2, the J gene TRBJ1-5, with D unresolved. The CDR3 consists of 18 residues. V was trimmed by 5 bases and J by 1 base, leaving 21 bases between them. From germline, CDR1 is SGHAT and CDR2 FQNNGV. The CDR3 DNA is TGTGCCAGCAGCGACCCGGAATTAGGGTTCGGGAGCAATCAGCCCCAGCATTTT. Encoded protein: CASSDPELGFGSNQPQHF.

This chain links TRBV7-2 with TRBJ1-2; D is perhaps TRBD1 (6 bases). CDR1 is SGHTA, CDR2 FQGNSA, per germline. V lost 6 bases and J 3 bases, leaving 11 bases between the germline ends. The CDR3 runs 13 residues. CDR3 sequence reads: CASSPDSHYGYTF. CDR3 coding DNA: TGTGCCAGCAGTCCGGACAGCCACTATGGCTACACCTTC.

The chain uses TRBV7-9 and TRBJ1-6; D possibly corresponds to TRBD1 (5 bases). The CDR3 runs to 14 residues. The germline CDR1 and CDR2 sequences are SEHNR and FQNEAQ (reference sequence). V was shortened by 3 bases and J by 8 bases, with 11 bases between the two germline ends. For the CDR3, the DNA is TGTGCCAGCAGCTTGGCAGGGTTTTATTCACCCCTCCACTTT. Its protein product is CASSLAGFYSPLHF.

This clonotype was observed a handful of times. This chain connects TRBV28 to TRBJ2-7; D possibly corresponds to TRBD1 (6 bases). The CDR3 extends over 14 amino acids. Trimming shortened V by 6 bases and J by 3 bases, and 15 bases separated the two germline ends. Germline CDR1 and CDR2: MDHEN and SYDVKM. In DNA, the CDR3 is TGTGCCAGCAGCATCGGACAGTCGGGCTACGAGCAGTACTTC. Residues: CASSIGQSGYEQYF.